One sample yielded the 2 T cell receptor beta chains listed below, sequenced in a study of spatial heterogeneity in lung cancer. MiXCR, applied by TCRdb to the 5' RACE reads, yields one record per CDR3 protein. This table has 10,000 to 12,000 distinct CDR3 sequences, over 4.5% appearing once. Time point of the sample: sample taken at primary tumor resection. Frozen PBMC, nontumor lung or tumor provided whole RNA, which was sequenced unsorted. The starting material was PBMCs, obtained at surgery. Receptors were obtained from a male donor with early-stage non-small cell lung cancer.

This chain links TRBV2 with TRBJ2-3, with D perhaps TRBD1 (5 bases). This CDR3 is built from 14 residues. V shed 3 bases and J shed 0 bases, with 7 bases lying between them. CDR1 and CDR2 (germline): SNHLY, FYNNEI. CDR3 DNA sequence: TGTGCCAGCAGTGAGGGGCTGAGCACAGATACGCAGTATTTT. The encoded protein is CASSEGLSTDTQYF.

This clonotype was seen many times. This chain links TRBV29-1 with TRBJ2-7, with D perhaps matching TRBD1 (6 bases). The germline gives CDR1 SQVTM, CDR2 ANQGSEA. The germline V and J ends were trimmed by 7 bases and 5 bases, with 18 bases remaining between them. The length of the CDR3 is 13 residues. CDR3 nucleotide sequence: TGCAGCGCCCAGGGGCTCACCAGGGACGAGCAGTACTTC. Its protein is CSAQGLTRDEQYF.